The rows below give T cell receptor beta chains drawn from one sample of a study of T cell responses to AZD1222 COVID-19 vaccine. Profiling relied on immunoSEQ multiplex PCR, and the TCRdb table lists in-frame clones only, not all of them. The data hold some 150,000 clones, with approximately 85% observed a single time. Sequenced material: peripheral blood, taken 28 days after the second dose of the MenACWY control vaccine. All receptors derive from an adult who received the MenACWY meningococcal vaccine as a control. Each CDR3 is given with its conserved first and last residue. Each record gives: J gene, CDR3 length, clone size, V gene, D gene, CDR3 protein, CDR3 DNA. D genes are given only for firm matches. Expanded clones get a size class; other rows say once, few or many, or leave the size out.

TRBJ2-1	12	NA	TRBV3-1/TRBV3-2	NA	CASSQATAKQFF	TGTGCCAGCAGCCAAGCCACAGCCAAGCAGTTCTTC
TRBJ2-3	16	NA	TRBV5-5	TRBD1	CASSLAPGGGTDTQYF	TGTGCCAGCAGCTTGGCCCCAGGGGGCGGCACAGATACGCAGTATTTT
TRBJ2-1	15	NA	TRBV10-3	TRBD2	CAISNAGGSYNEQFF	TGTGCCATCAGTAATGCGGGGGGCTCCTACAATGAGCAGTTCTTC
TRBJ2-3	15	NA	TRBV9	TRBD2	CASSAQAGVGDTQYF	TGTGCCAGCAGCGCACAAGCGGGGGTGGGCGATACGCAGTATTTT
TRBJ1-2	10	NA	TRBV29-1	NA	CSVDPGPYTF	TGCAGCGTTGACCCCGGCCCGTACACCTTC
TRBJ1-5	20	NA	TRBV6-2/TRBV6-3	NA	CASSYLRGGWRRNGNQPQHF	TGTGCCAGCAGTTACCTACGGGGGGGTTGGAGGAGAAATGGGAATCAGCCCCAGCATTTT
TRBJ1-6	13	NA	TRBV28	NA	CASAGAYNSPLHF	TGTGCCAGCGCGGGGGCCTATAATTCACCCCTCCACTTT
TRBJ2-3	14	NA	TRBV5-1	NA	CASSPRIGSDTQYF	TGCGCCAGCAGCCCGAGGATAGGCTCAGATACGCAGTATTTT
TRBJ2-1	15	NA	TRBV9	NA	CASSVVGVRSNEQFF	TGTGCCAGCAGCGTCGTCGGGGTAAGAAGCAATGAGCAGTTCTTC
TRBJ2-7	14	NA	TRBV19	TRBD1	CASSIRTGTYEQYF	TGTGCCAGTAGTATCCGGACAGGGACCTACGAGCAGTACTTC
TRBJ2-3	17	NA	TRBV5-4	TRBD1	CASSLEATGVGTDTQYF	TGTGCCAGCAGCTTGGAAGCGACAGGGGTCGGCACAGATACGCAGTATTTT
TRBJ1-2	16	NA	TRBV5-1	NA	CASSSGGGAPNYGYTF	TGCGCCAGCAGCTCCGGCGGCGGGGCGCCCAACTATGGCTACACCTTC
TRBJ2-6	14	NA	TRBV19	NA	CASLPRFEANVLTF	TGTGCCAGCCTACCGCGTTTCGAGGCCAACGTCCTGACTTTC
TRBJ1-5	13	NA	TRBV18	NA	CASSPGNGQPQHF	TGTGCCAGCTCACCAGGGAATGGGCAGCCCCAGCATTTT
TRBJ1-3	15	NA	TRBV10-3	TRBD1	CAISATGGGGNTIYF	TGTGCCATCAGTGCGACAGGGGGCGGTGGAAACACCATATATTTT
TRBJ1-4	15	NA	TRBV28	TRBD1	CASTPGGQGDEKLFF	TGTGCCAGCACCCCCGGCGGACAGGGAGATGAAAAACTGTTTTTT
TRBJ2-2	14	NA	TRBV2	NA	CATTRRAETGELFF	TGTGCCACCACCCGGCGAGCCGAAACCGGGGAGCTGTTTTTT
TRBJ1-1	14	NA	TRBV5-1	NA	CASSLVSEDTEAFF	TGCGCCAGCAGCTTGGTTTCGGAGGACACTGAAGCTTTCTTT
TRBJ1-2	13	few	TRBV28	NA	CATAGTVTYGYTF	TGTGCCACCGCCGGGACGGTTACCTATGGCTACACCTTC
TRBJ1-1	11	NA	TRBV6-2/TRBV6-3	NA	CASSLGTEAFF	TGTGCCAGCAGTTTGGGGACTGAAGCTTTCTTT
TRBJ2-2	15	NA	TRBV9	NA	CASSVTGTNTGELFF	TGTGCCAGCAGCGTAACAGGAACGAACACCGGGGAGCTGTTTTTT
TRBJ2-2	17	NA	TRBV18	TRBD1	CASSAPTGTANTGELFF	TGTGCCAGCTCAGCACCGACCGGGACAGCGAACACCGGGGAGCTGTTTTTT
TRBJ2-3	14	few	TRBV11-3	NA	CASSLTGRTDTQYF	TGTGCCAGCAGCTTAACAGGTCGCACAGATACGCAGTATTTT
TRBJ1-2	15	NA	TRBV30	NA	CAWSLNRAQKYGYTF	TGTGCCTGGAGTCTAAACCGGGCCCAGAAATATGGCTACACCTTC
TRBJ1-5	15	few	TRBV19	NA	CASSMGFTSNQPQHF	TGTGCCAGTAGTATGGGATTTACTAGCAATCAGCCCCAGCATTTT
TRBJ1-5	17	NA	TRBV3-1/TRBV3-2	NA	CASSVRSQGYPNQPQHF	TGTGCCAGCAGCGTCCGCTCCCAGGGTTATCCCAATCAGCCCCAGCATTTT
TRBJ2-7	13	NA	TRBV7-9	NA	CASSLGQDYEQYF	TGTGCCAGCAGCTTGGGACAAGACTACGAGCAGTACTTC
TRBJ1-6	15	NA	TRBV5-1	TRBD1	CASSPGDSSNSPLHF	TGCGCCAGCAGCCCAGGGGACAGCTCAAATTCACCCCTCCACTTT
TRBJ2-1	16	NA	TRBV11-2	NA	CASQLMGGQTSGEQFF	TGTGCCAGCCAGCTTATGGGTGGACAGACCAGTGGTGAGCAGTTCTTC
TRBJ2-7	13	NA	TRBV5-1	NA	CASSLGTTYEQYF	TGCGCCAGCAGCTTGGGGACTACCTACGAGCAGTACTTC
TRBJ1-5	17	NA	TRBV5-6	TRBD1	CASSFRDRGMSNQPQHF	TGTGCCAGCAGCTTTAGAGACAGGGGTATGAGCAATCAGCCCCAGCATTTT
TRBJ2-5	13	once	TRBV6-4	TRBD1	CASTVTGVETQYF	TGTGCCAGCACTGTGACAGGGGTGGAGACCCAGTACTTC
TRBJ2-7	17	few	TRBV5-5	TRBD2	CASSEGLAGGPPYEQYF	TGTGCCAGCAGCGAGGGACTAGCGGGAGGGCCCCCCTACGAGCAGTACTTC
TRBJ2-1	17	once	TRBV20-1	TRBD2	CSASPLEVSGGAHEQFF	TGCAGTGCTAGTCCTCTGGAGGTTAGCGGGGGGGCGCATGAGCAGTTCTTC
TRBJ2-5	15	NA	TRBV19	TRBD1	CASSSTGTGSETQYF	TGTGCCAGTAGTTCAACCGGGACAGGAAGTGAGACCCAGTACTTC
TRBJ1-3	15	NA	TRBV5-1	NA	CASSLDGGDGNTIYF	TGCGCCAGCAGCTTGGACGGAGGGGACGGAAACACCATATATTTT
TRBJ1-1	14	few	TRBV5-1	NA	CASSPTPRHTEAFF	TGCGCCAGCAGCCCGACCCCAAGACACACTGAAGCTTTCTTT
TRBJ2-1	16	NA	TRBV7-8	TRBD2	CASSLARAGTYNEQFF	TGTGCCAGCAGCTTAGCCCGAGCGGGGACCTACAATGAGCAGTTCTTC
TRBJ1-2	13	NA	TRBV15	NA	CATSTGGNYGYTF	TGTGCCACCAGCACAGGAGGTAACTATGGCTACACCTTC
TRBJ2-5	17	NA	TRBV5-1	TRBD2	CASSGGRTSGVQETQYF	TGCGCCAGCAGCGGGGGGAGGACTAGCGGCGTCCAAGAGACCCAGTACTTC
TRBJ1-5	13	NA	TRBV30	NA	CAWSPFRGQPQHF	TGTGCCTGGAGCCCGTTTAGGGGACAGCCCCAGCATTTT
TRBJ1-1	13	NA	TRBV5-1	NA	CASAGGDRAEAFF	TGCGCCAGCGCGGGGGGCGATAGGGCTGAAGCTTTCTTT
TRBJ2-1	14	NA	TRBV9	TRBD1	CASSEGGAYNEQFF	TGTGCCAGCAGCGAAGGGGGCGCCTACAATGAGCAGTTCTTC
TRBJ2-5	16	NA	TRBV7-2	NA	CASSLSPRRAPSTQYF	TGTGCCAGCAGCTTAAGCCCCCGGCGGGCCCCCTCGACCCAGTACTTC
TRBJ1-1	16	NA	TRBV21-1	NA	CASTSGGARMNTEAFF	TGTGCCAGCACCTCGGGGGGGGCGCGGATGAACACTGAAGCTTTCTTT
TRBJ1-3	16	NA	TRBV7-2	NA	CASSRFSGGAGNTIYF	TGTGCCAGCAGTCGTTTTTCGGGGGGTGCTGGAAACACCATATATTTT
TRBJ1-1	16	NA	TRBV29-1	NA	CSVEDPGRVKNTEAFF	TGCAGCGTTGAAGATCCCGGGAGGGTTAAGAACACTGAAGCTTTCTTT
TRBJ2-2	15	NA	TRBV5-1	NA	CASSPRGRDTGELFF	TGCGCCAGCAGCCCCAGGGGCCGGGACACCGGGGAGCTGTTTTTT
TRBJ2-5	15	once	TRBV9	NA	CASSVGGNRLETQYF	TGTGCCAGCAGCGTAGGCGGCAATCGGTTGGAGACCCAGTACTTC
TRBJ1-1	13	once	TRBV28	NA	CASGASLNTEAFF	TGTGCCAGCGGGGCCTCATTGAACACTGAAGCTTTCTTT
TRBJ1-2	14	NA	TRBV4-2	NA	CASSQRGEEGGYTF	TGTGCCAGCAGCCAAAGGGGTGAGGAGGGAGGCTACACCTTC
TRBJ1-2	12	NA	TRBV7-9	NA	CASSFSQGGYTF	TGTGCCAGCAGCTTCTCCCAGGGAGGCTACACCTTC
TRBJ1-1	13	NA	TRBV5-5	NA	CASSIGGEFEAFF	TGTGCCAGCAGCATAGGGGGGGAATTTGAAGCTTTCTTT
TRBJ1-2	15	NA	TRBV11-1	NA	CASSLGGVFNYGYTF	TGTGCCAGCAGCTTAGGTGGGGTCTTCAACTATGGCTACACCTTC
TRBJ2-7	15	NA	TRBV5-1	NA	CASGKGRSNTYEQYF	TGCGCCAGCGGCAAGGGCCGATCTAATACCTACGAGCAGTACTTC